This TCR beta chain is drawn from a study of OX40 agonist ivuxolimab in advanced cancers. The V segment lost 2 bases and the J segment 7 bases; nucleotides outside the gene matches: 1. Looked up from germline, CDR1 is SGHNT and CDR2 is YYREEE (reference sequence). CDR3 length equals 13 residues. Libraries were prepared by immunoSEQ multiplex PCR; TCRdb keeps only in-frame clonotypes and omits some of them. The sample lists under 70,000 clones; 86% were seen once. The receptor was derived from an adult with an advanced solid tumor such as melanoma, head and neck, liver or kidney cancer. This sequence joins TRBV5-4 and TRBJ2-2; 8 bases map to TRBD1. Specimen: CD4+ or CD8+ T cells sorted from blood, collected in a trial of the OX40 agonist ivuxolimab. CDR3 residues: CASSLQGVGELFF. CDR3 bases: TGTGCCAGCAGCTTACAGGGGGTCGGGGAGCTGTTTTTT.